This T cell receptor (beta chain) emerged from a study of blood T cell repertoires in COVID-19. Some clones are missing from TCRdb's copy, which holds only in-frame ones; the method was immunoSEQ multiplex PCR. The sample holds approximately 220,000 clones, around 89% seen once. V was trimmed by 2 bases and J by 3 bases, leaving 12 bases between them. The CDR3 consists of 15 residues. Germline CDR1 SGHRS, CDR2 YFSETQ. This clone was detected a few times. The sequenced material came from PBMCs or T cells enriched from blood (not recorded which). V gene TRBV5-1 combines with J gene TRBJ1-5; a weak D match, TRBD1 (5 bases). This TCR derives from a man aged 30 to 45 who had been exposed to COVID-19. In DNA form, the CDR3 reads TGCGCCAGCAGCTTCGGACAAACGGACAATCAGCCCCAGCATTTT. It codes for CASSFGQTDNQPQHF.